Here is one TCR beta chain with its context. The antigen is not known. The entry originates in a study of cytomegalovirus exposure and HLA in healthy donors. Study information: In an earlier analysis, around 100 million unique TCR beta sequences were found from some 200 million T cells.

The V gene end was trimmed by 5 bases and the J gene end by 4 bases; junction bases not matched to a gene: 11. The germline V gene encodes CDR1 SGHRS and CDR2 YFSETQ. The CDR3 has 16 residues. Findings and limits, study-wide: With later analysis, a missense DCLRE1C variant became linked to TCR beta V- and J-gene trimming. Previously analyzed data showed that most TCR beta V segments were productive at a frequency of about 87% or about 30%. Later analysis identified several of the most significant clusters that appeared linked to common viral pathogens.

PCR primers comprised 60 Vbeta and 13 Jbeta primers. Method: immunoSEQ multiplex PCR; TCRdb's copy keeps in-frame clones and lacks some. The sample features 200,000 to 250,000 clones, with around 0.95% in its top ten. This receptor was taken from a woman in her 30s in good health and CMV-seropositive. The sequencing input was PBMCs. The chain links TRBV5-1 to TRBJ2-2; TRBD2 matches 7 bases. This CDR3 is CASRMGGYTSTGELFF. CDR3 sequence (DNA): TGCGCCAGCAGGATGGGGGGGTATACGTCCACCGGGGAGCTGTTTTTT.